This TCR beta chain was captured in a study of Japanese encephalitis immunity and Zika vaccine responses (dated by TCRdb to the early 2020s). Concerning the study at large: The included participants were given three 5.0 ug doses of alum-adjuvanted ZPIV at weeks 0, 4 and 28. Before ZPIV, twelve participants got a single dose of YFV vaccine (YF-VAX), while nine participants were flavivirus-naive. More than 10 participants were given two doses of JEV vaccine (IXIARO) 28 days apart, two to three months before the first ZPIV dose. The ZIKV peptides, 15-mers that overlapped by 11 residues, were chosen for containing NetMHCpan/NetMHCII-predicted epitopes with affinity below 50 nM. The stimulations used peptide pools from ZIKV structural proteins divided into flavivirus-conserved and non-conserved sets, or JEV or YFV peptides that matched the pre-vaccination. For TCR sequencing, over five representative participants were chosen from each pre-vaccination group, with samples at week 0 (after pre-vaccination, before ZPIV) and week 52. In addition, the TCR repertoires of a few flavivirus-naive individuals were analyzed at weeks 2, 6 and 52 after ZPIV vaccination began. The study asked whether earlier vaccination against Japanese encephalitis virus (JEV) or yellow fever virus (YFV) shaped CD4 T cell responses to the Zika vaccine.

PBMCs were stained with CellTrace CFSE and grown for approximately six days in RPMI containing approximately 8% human serum and peptide pools at roughly 0.95 ug/mL each. On a BD FACSAria, proliferating CD4 T cells were sorted without fixation as live CD56-CD19-CD16-CD3+CD4+ CFSE-low cells. The enrolled adults were healthy and tested seronegative for ZIKV, JEV, YFV, DENV and WNV on microneutralization screening. The samples were taken from a phase 1, double-blinded, randomized, placebo-controlled trial testing an alum-adjuvanted Zika purified-inactivated virus (ZPIV) vaccine. Peripheral blood mononuclear cells were isolated using a standard procedure and then kept frozen in liquid nitrogen until they were used. Only a few counts were recorded for this clonotype. The input lacks base qualities; no much larger clone sits a single base away. Study-wide conclusions, independent of this receptor: Samples were clustered by participant, with no similarity observed between individuals, suggesting that no public TCRs were detected. Only a few individuals showed CD8 T cell responses to the ZIKV peptide pools, and those responses were of very low magnitude. Peptide-pool deconvolution was not performed because of sample size limitations, and consequently the individual peptides driving cross-reactive responses were not identified. Only a subset of trial participants with three doses and adequate samples was analyzed, not the entire vaccinated cohort. After ZPIV, a significant decrease in repertoire richness of CD4 T cells responding to conserved ZIKV epitopes was observed in JEV-pre-vaccinated donors. JEV-pre-vaccinated donors showed higher repertoire similarity across time-points and stimulations than YFV-pre-vaccinated donors, indicating more clonotypes common to ZIKV and JEV stimulation.

The receptor library was made with 5' RACE. Before sequencing, TCRbeta libraries were pooled in proportion to the sorted cell numbers of each library. Total RNA was extracted from the sorted cells with RNAzol RT, and cDNA was synthesized using an oligo(dT) primer and a template-switching oligo. The TCRbeta V-CDR3-J region was amplified by PCR between a SMARTer oligo primer and a TCRbeta constant-region primer using Kapa HiFi. A second PCR attached Illumina adaptors and sample-specific index barcodes, followed by HighPrep bead cleanup and Bioanalyzer confirmation of a band of roughly 650 bp. The libraries were sequenced on an Illumina MiSeq using 2x151 bp paired-end reads. In the paper's pipeline: An in-house Java program demultiplexed the reads, and MiXCR assigned TCRbeta annotations and counted clonotypes. Repertoire overlap was assessed with Morisita-Horn indices from the R package vegan, and UPGMA clustering and Circos plots of recurring clonotypes were generated. Shannon diversity and richness were normalized to the highest possible value given the input cell numbers, yielding values from 0 to 1. CDR3beta sequences were aligned with MUSCLE, distances were computed with SeqinR, and multidimensional scaling was plotted in R. TCRdb's own reprocessing of the public reads used fastp at Q25 and MiXCR and kept productive beta chains. CDR3 protein duplicates are merged, each entry listing the most common genes and DNA. These V and J calls rely on TCRdb rather than the paper's analysis. The sample yields about 1,700 distinct CDR3 sequences; 5% to 5.5% were counted once. The ten largest clones capture roughly 28% of the sample.

The sample was antigen-activated CD4+ T cells from blood, cultured, taken during a Zika inactivated vaccine study. The sequence was collected from an adult woman who received an inactivated Zika virus vaccine.

The nucleotide sequence reads TGTGCCAGCAGACCAAAGGGGGGTTCGGACTCCTACGAGCAGTACTTC. This translates into CASRPKGGSDSYEQYF. The chain uses TRBV6-2 or TRBV6-3 and TRBJ2-7, with the D call perhaps TRBD1 or TRBD2, each one matching 6 bases. Trimming costs V 6 bases and J 0 bases, and their ends lie 18 bases apart. Including cysteine and phenylalanine, the CDR3 has 16 amino acids. Only the CDR3 DNA stays, 48 bases, in frame from base 1. Taken from the germline V gene, the CDR1 and CDR2 loops are MNHEY and SVGEGT.